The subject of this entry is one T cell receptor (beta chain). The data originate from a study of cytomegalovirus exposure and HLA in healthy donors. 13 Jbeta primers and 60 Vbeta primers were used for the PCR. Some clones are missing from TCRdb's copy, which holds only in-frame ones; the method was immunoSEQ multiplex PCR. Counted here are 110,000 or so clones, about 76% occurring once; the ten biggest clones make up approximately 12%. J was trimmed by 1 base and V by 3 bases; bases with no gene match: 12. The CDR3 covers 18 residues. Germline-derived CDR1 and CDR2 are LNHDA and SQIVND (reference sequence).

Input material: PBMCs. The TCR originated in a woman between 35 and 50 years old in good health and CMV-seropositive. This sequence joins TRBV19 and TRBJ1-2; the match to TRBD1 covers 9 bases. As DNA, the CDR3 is TGTGCCAGTAGTATCCGGGGACAGGGAGTCCTACTTAACTATGGCTACACCTTC. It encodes CASSIRGQGVLLNYGYTF.